This is a list of T cell receptor beta chains from one sample in a study of tumor and adjacent non-tumor tissue in lung cancer. TCRdb independently ran MiXCR on the multiplex PCR reads; one entry per CDR3 protein. In the table there are about 100,000 distinct CDR3 sequences, more than 55% of which are singletons. Sequencing was done on a sample of distant non-tumor lung tissue. These receptor sequences come from a man aged 25-45 years with non-small cell lung cancer. The conserved cysteine and the conserved F or W are not part of the CDR3 here. The order of the fields is V gene, J gene, CDR3 length, CDR3 protein.

TRBV11-3,TRBJ2-7,13,ASSPNSTGVYEQC
TRBV25-1,TRBJ1-1,9,ASSEYPGAF
TRBV29-1,TRBJ2-7,11,SVECGTGGVQY
TRBV4-1,TRBJ2-2,13,ASSQESGATWELF
TRBV11-2,.,12,ASSLDRINQPQY
TRBV4-3,TRBJ2-3,13,ASSHGVVSTDTHY
TRBV20-1,TRBJ2-7,11,NAIRDSSYEQY
TRBV7-8,TRBJ2-3,14,ASSSGLAGNTDKQY
TRBV5-4,TRBJ1-1,12,ASSGGALNTEAF
TRBV24-1,TRBJ2-7,15,ATSELTGREAFHEQY
TRBV20-1,TRBJ2-7,13,IARGTSGRSYEQY
TRBV11-2,TRBJ2-7,13,ASNLGTNVSYEQY
TRBV19,TRBJ2-2,11,ASTGGRTGELF
TRBV11-2,TRBJ2-1,12,ASSLRASGGGQF
TRBV11-2,TRBJ2-5,11,DSSRSRVETQY
TRBV29-1,TRBJ2-7,13,SDLVGERGSYEQY
TRBV11-3,TRBJ2-1,13,ASSFRETSYNEQF
TRBV13,TRBJ2-1,16,ASSSTRTSGAAYNEQF
TRBV11-2,TRBJ2-5,14,ASSLGFEGLAETQY
TRBV11-2,TRBJ2-1,10,DSGLRPDEQF
TRBV6-5,TRBJ2-1,13,ASSLWNDSPNEQF
TRBV6-1,TRBJ2-5,13,VSSELAGGPETQY
TRBV11-2,TRBJ1-4,12,ASAAQFGNEKLF
TRBV29-1,TRBJ2-5,13,SVDAGTGDWETHY
TRBV6-6,TRBJ2-5,10,ANTALRGTQY
TRBV11-2,TRBJ2-7,11,ASSHQTSGEKY
TRBV11-2,TRBJ1-3,15,ASSLGVSPYSGSTIY
TRBV11-3,TRBJ2-3,10,ASSLSPDTQY
TRBV12-3/TRBV12-4,TRBJ1-6,12,ATSFDSGNSPLH
TRBV5-6,TRBJ1-5,10,ASSFQGQPQH
TRBV4-1,TRBJ2-7,14,VSKQDETGQTNEQY
TRBV20-1,TRBJ2-5,11,SARDHDSWTQY
TRBV6-5,TRBJ2-1,15,ASSLRTSGMAAFEQF
TRBV5-5,TRBJ1-1,13,ASSLATASDTEAF
TRBV28,TRBJ2-2,14,ACSSSGTGRTGELF
TRBV20-1,TRBJ2-1,14,SDRGQGTSSYNEQF